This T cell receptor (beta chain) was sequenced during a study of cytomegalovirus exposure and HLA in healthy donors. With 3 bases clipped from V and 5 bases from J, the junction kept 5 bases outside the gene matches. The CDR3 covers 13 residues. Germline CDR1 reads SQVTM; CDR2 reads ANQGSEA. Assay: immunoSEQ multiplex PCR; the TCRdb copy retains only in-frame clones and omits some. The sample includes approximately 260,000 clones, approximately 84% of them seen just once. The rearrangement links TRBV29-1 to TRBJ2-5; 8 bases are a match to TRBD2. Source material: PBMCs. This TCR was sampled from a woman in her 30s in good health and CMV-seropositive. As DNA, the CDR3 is TGCAGCGTTGATAAGGGACTAGGGGAGACCCAGTACTTC. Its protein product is CSVDKGLGETQYF. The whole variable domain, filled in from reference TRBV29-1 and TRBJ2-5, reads SAVISQKPSRDICQRGTSLTIQCQVDSQVTMMFWYRQQPGQSLTLIATANQGSEATYESGFVIDKFPISRPNLTFSTLTVSNMSPEDSSIYLCSVDKGLGETQYFGPGTRLLVL.